The source of this TCR beta chain is a study of OX40 agonist ivuxolimab in advanced cancers. For the study at large: The treatment was a fully human IgG2 OX40 agonist, ivuxolimab. Partial responses were achieved by three patients, one with hepatocellular carcinoma and two with cutaneous melanoma.

Blood specimens came from baseline, cycle 4 day 1, and cycle 7 day 1. TCRdb's copy holds only in-frame clones and misses some; the assay was immunoSEQ multiplex PCR. In the table there are about 70,000 clones, more than 70% of which are singletons. This clonotype was obtained from an adult with an advanced solid tumor such as melanoma, head and neck, liver or kidney cancer. The source material was CD4+ or CD8+ T cells sorted from blood, sampled in a trial of the OX40 agonist ivuxolimab.

CDR3 DNA sequence: TGTGCCAGCAGACCACAGATGGGGGGCTACACCTTC. Protein product: CASRPQMGGYTF. This rearrangement joins TRBV5-6 to TRBJ1-2; D unclear. CDR1 is SGHDT, CDR2 YYEEEE, per germline. The CDR3 runs to 12 residues. Trimming pared 5 bases from V and 8 bases from J, leaving 13 bases between.